What follows describes a single T cell receptor (beta chain). The target antigen is unknown. Using RNA transcripts as the source, TCR beta CDR3 regions were amplified. When the TCR CDR3 underwent first-round RT-PCR, the HTBI primer set was used. TCRdb redid the calling of the multiplex PCR reads with MiXCR, one entry per CDR3 protein. The table has over 700,000 distinct CDR3 sequences, around 38% seen once. This sample was included in a study of T cells in Graves' hyperthyroidism and ophthalmopathy. General study points: Before onset, ophthalmopathy was predicted by the model a median roughly 6.4 months earlier.

Source material: blood. The sequence was collected from a man between 18 and 35 years old with Graves' hyperthyroidism.

The CDR3 spells CAGLDGYTF. CDR3 coding DNA: TGTGCCGGACTAGATGGCTACACCTTC. The chain recombines TRBV2 with TRBJ1-2; no clear D. V was trimmed by 11 bases and J by 6 bases, leaving 7 bases between them. Germline V lookup: CDR1 SNHLY, CDR2 FYNNEI. This CDR3 comprises 9 residues.